This T cell receptor beta chain comes out of a study of blood T cells in healthy people across ages. PCR was performed a second time for about 6 to 12 cycles using a sample-barcoded 5' primer and a J-beta primer mix. One entry per CDR3 protein, called by TCRdb with MiXCR from the 5' RACE reads. The sample has about 1.4 million distinct CDR3 sequences, almost 60% seen once. Source material: blood. The clonotype originates from a man younger than 35 in good health.

The CDR3 DNA reads TGTGCCAGCAGGGGACTCACAGATACGCAGTATTTT. Its translation: CASRGLTDTQYF. This chain links TRBV12-3 or TRBV12-4 with TRBJ2-3; maybe TRBD2 (6 bases). The CDR3 runs 12 residues. V was clipped by 6 bases and J by 2 bases, with 6 bases between them.